Following are 16 T cell receptor beta chains from one sample sequenced in a study of CD8 T cells in Susac syndrome. An input of roughly 0.45 to 1 ug of RNA was subjected to reverse transcription using random hexamers. TCRdb processed the immunoSEQ multiplex PCR reads anew with MiXCR; each CDR3 protein has one entry. This table holds 200,000 or so distinct CDR3 sequences, roughly 94% found once. Material: CD8+ T cells from PBMCs. Source of these receptors: a human donor with Susac syndrome.

The CDR3 loop reads CSARNDEYYGYTF. In nucleotides, the CDR3 is TGCAGTGCTAGAAACGATGAGTACTATGGCTACACCTTC. This chain joins TRBV20-1 and TRBJ1-2; D gene uncertain. The CDR3 is 13 residues long. The ends were cut back, 2 bases at V and 3 bases at J, with 10 bases in the middle. Germline V gene sequence: CDR1 DFQATT, CDR2 SNEGSKA (reference sequence).

The chain couples TRBV4-1 to TRBJ2-1, with D hard to call. The CDR3 covers 13 residues. Germline V lookup: CDR1 MGHRA, CDR2 YSYEKL. V lost 3 bases and J lost 13, with 16 bases in between. CDR3 in DNA: TGCGCCAGCAGCCAGTTTTCAGGATCCGCTCAGTTCTTC. Translated, it gives CASSQFSGSAQFF.

The rearrangement links TRBV30 to TRBJ1-4; TRBD1 matches at 7 bases. This CDR3 spans 15 amino acids. Germline CDR1 reads GTSNPN; CDR2 reads SVGIG (reference sequence). With 0 bases clipped from V and 7 bases from J, the junction kept 8 bases outside the gene matches. DNA for the CDR3: TGTGCCTGGAGTGTACGAGGGGGCACCTTTGAAAAACTGTTTTTT. It yields the protein CAWSVRGGTFEKLFF.

V gene TRBV20-1 combines with J gene TRBJ2-7; 7 bases match TRBD1. Trimming removed 4 bases from V and 2 bases from J; junction bases left unmatched: 5. The CDR3 is 13 amino acids. Per germline, CDR1 DFQATT and CDR2 SNEGSKA (reference sequence). The CDR3 DNA reads TGCAGTGCTATCGGGACAGCGGCCTACGAGCAGTACTTC. Translated: CSAIGTAAYEQYF.

The table lists this clonotype with a count of one. The rearrangement uses TRBV19 and TRBJ1-5; no reliable D call. This CDR3 has 15 residues. Trimming pared 3 bases from V and 4 bases from J, leaving 13 bases between. Germline-derived CDR1 and CDR2 are LNHDA and SQIVND (reference sequence). CDR3 coding DNA: TGTGCCAGTAGTATTTTGGGAACCGATAATCAGCCCCAGCATTTT. Its translation: CASSILGTDNQPQHF. Looking up the rest from reference TRBV19 and TRBJ1-5 gives the full variable domain: DGGITQSPKYLFRKEGQNVTLSCEQNLNHDAMYWYRQDPGQGLRLIYYSQIVNDFQKGDIAEGYSVSREKKESFPLTVTSAQKNPTAFYLCASSILGTDNQPQHFGDGTRLSIL.

The rearrangement uses TRBV6-2 or TRBV6-3 and TRBJ2-3; D is ambiguous. The CDR3 is 14 amino acids. The germline V gene encodes CDR1 MNHEY and CDR2 SVGEGT. V lost 2 bases and J lost 0, with 6 bases in between. Written as DNA, the CDR3 is TGTGCCAGCAGTTACACCCATAGCACAGATACGCAGTATTTT. Protein product: CASSYTHSTDTQYF.

The chain links TRBV11-1 to TRBJ2-3, with D unclear. The CDR3 runs to 14 residues. The V end was cut by 2 bases, the J end by 1 base, with 7 bases between. Germline assignment: CDR1 SGHAT and CDR2 FQDESV (reference sequence). CDR3 residues: CASSLTSRTDTQYF. The CDR3 coding sequence is TGTGCCAGCAGCTTAACGTCCCGCACAGATACGCAGTATTTT.

The J gene is TRBJ2-3, the V gene TRBV20-1; TRBD2 aligns across 7 bases. V dropped 4 bases and J dropped 3; count of bases not matched to a gene: 7. Per germline, CDR1 DFQATT and CDR2 SNEGSKA (reference sequence). This CDR3 spans 14 amino acids. The CDR3 here is CSATLGEGTDTQYF. The CDR3 nucleotides are TGCAGTGCTACCCTGGGGGAGGGTACAGATACGCAGTATTTT.

V and J are TRBV18 and TRBJ1-2; D is ambiguous. Between the trimmed V and J ends, which lost 4 bases and 1 base, there was a span of 10 bases. The germline CDR1 and CDR2 sequences are KGHSH and LQKENI. The CDR3 runs 14 residues. CDR3 in amino acids: CASSHPEDNYGYTF. The CDR3 region has the DNA TGTGCCAGCTCACACCCCGAGGATAACTATGGCTACACCTTC.

The rearrangement uses TRBV12-3 or TRBV12-4 and TRBJ2-5; 8 bases align to TRBD2. The CDR3 length is 13 residues. J lost 4 bases, V lost 6 bases, and 4 bases had no gene match. CDR3 DNA sequence: TGTGCCAGCAGACGGCGGGAGGCAGAGACCCAGTACTTC. The encoded protein is CASRRREAETQYF.

J is TRBJ1-3 and V is TRBV7-6; D gene unclear. Germline CDR1 reads SGHVS; CDR2 reads FNYEAQ. The CDR3 runs to 15 residues. Trimming removed 4 bases at V and 2 bases at J, with 12 bases between. The CDR3 loop is CASSSHGEAGNTIYF. CDR3 DNA sequence: TGTGCCAGCAGCTCCCACGGTGAAGCTGGAAACACCATATATTTT.

The rearrangement links TRBV6-2 or TRBV6-3 to TRBJ2-1, with no clear D. V was shortened by 1 base and J by 7 bases, with 2 bases between the two germline ends. Germline assignment: CDR1 MNHEY and CDR2 SVGEGT. This CDR3 has 11 amino acids. DNA for the CDR3: TGTGCCAGCAGTTACTTGAATGAGCAGTTCTTC. Translating it yields CASSYLNEQFF.

This chain connects TRBV20-1 to TRBJ1-4, with D tentatively TRBD1 (5 bases). The CDR3 spans 13 residues. CDR1 DFQATT and CDR2 SNEGSKA come from the germline V gene (reference sequence). Between the trimmed V and J ends, which lost 4 bases and 2 bases, there was a span of 8 bases. The CDR3 nucleotides read TGCAGTGCTATCTGGGGGACTAATGAAAAACTGTTTTTT. Its translation: CSAIWGTNEKLFF.

A single count supports this clonotype. The J gene is TRBJ2-1, the V gene TRBV9; 9 nucleotides align to TRBD2. This CDR3 has 14 amino acids. From germline, CDR1 is SGDLS and CDR2 YYNGEE. V lost 4 bases to trimming and J lost 7 bases; unmatched junction nucleotides: 6. CDR3 protein: CASSPSGGSNEQFF. CDR3 nucleotide sequence: TGTGCCAGCAGCCCCAGCGGGGGGTCGAATGAGCAGTTCTTC.

The rearrangement uses TRBV2 and TRBJ1-5; no firm D call. CDR3 length equals 13 residues. V lost 1 base and J lost 7, with 8 bases in between. Germline CDR1 SNHLY, CDR2 FYNNEI. CDR3 sequence: CASSEGGKQPQHF. The CDR3 region has the DNA TGTGCCAGCAGTGAAGGGGGTAAGCAGCCCCAGCATTTT.

The V gene is TRBV18, the J gene TRBJ2-1; D remains ambiguous. Trimming took off 3 bases at V and 3 bases at J, with 6 bases between the two ends. Germline-derived CDR1 and CDR2 are KGHSH and LQKENI. The CDR3 is 13 residues long. CDR3 amino acids: CASSPAGYNEQFF. The CDR3 bases are TGTGCCAGCTCACCGGCAGGCTACAATGAGCAGTTCTTC.